Reported below is one T cell receptor (beta chain). Its antigen is unidentified. These data originate in a study of T cells after yellow fever vaccination. Overall study results and limits: Once the booster was given, most primary-vaccination clones reappeared, at about 96% for CD4 and 88% for CD8. Bulk-population clonotypes that are abundant could appear as contaminants in FACS-sorted repertoires.

Via MiXCR, TCRdb re-called the 5' RACE reads, giving one row per CDR3 protein. The sample shows 450,000 to 550,000 distinct CDR3 sequences, about a fifth of them seen only once. CDR1 and CDR2 from the germline V gene are DFQATT and SNEGSKA (reference sequence). This CDR3 is 15 amino acids long. Losses at the gene ends were 5 bases for V and 3 bases for J; bases not matched to a gene: 9. Source: PBMCs, taken roughly 23 days after the first yellow fever vaccination. The sequence derives from a man in his late teens or twenties who received the YFV17D yellow fever vaccine. V gene TRBV20-1 combines with J gene TRBJ2-3; 9 nucleotides agree with TRBD2. CDR3 in DNA: TGCAGTGCTTCCCCTCTAGCGGGGAAAACAGATACGCAGTATTTT. Protein: CSASPLAGKTDTQYF.